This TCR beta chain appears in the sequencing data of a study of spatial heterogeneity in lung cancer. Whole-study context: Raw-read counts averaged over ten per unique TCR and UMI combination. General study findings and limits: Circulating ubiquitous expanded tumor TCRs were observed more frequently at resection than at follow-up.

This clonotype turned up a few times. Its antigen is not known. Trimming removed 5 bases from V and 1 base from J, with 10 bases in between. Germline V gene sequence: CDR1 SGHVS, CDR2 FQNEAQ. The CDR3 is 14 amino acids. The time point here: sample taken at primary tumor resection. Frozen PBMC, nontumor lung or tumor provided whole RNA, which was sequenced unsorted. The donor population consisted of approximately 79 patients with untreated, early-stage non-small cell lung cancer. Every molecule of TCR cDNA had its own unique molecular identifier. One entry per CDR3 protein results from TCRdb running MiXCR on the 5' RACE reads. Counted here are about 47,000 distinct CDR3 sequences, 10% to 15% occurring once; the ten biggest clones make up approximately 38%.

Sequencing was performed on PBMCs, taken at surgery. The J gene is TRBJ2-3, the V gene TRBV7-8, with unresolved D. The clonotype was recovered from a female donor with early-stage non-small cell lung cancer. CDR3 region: CASSPTTGTDTQYF. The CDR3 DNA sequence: TGTGCCAGCAGCCCCACCACGGGCACAGATACGCAGTATTTT. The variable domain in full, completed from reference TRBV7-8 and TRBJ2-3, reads GAGVSQSPRYKVAKRGQDVALRCDPISGHVSLFWYQQALGQGPEFLTYFQNEAQLDKSGLPSDRFFAERPEGSVSTLKIQRTQQEDSAVYLCASSPTTGTDTQYFGPGTRLTVL.